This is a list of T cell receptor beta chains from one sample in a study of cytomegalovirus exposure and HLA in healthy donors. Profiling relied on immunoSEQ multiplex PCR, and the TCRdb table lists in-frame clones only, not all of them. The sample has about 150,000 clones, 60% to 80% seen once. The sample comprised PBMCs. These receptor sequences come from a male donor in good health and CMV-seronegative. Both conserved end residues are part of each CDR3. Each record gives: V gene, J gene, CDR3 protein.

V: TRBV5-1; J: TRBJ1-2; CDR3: CASSLARGKNYGYTF
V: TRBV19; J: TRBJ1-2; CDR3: CASSSRGSRDYGYTF
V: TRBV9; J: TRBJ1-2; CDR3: CASSAGWDYGYTF
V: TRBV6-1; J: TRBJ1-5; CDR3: CASSEGRGIHQPQHF
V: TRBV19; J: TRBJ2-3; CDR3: CASSISADTQYF
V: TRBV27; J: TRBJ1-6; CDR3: CASSPAGTGRNSPLHF
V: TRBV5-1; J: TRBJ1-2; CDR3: CASSQGLNYGYTF
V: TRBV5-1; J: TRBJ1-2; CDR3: CASSLVAGPNYGYTF
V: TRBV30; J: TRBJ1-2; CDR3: CAWSAGTTGVNGYTF
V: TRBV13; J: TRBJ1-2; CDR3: CASRGQGARGYTF
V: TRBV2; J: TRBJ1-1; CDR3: CASKRDTEAFF
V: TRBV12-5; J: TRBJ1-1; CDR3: CASGSDRGDTEAFF
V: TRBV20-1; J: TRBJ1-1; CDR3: CSADRGTEAFF
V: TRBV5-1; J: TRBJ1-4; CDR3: CASSAGDRKNEKLFF
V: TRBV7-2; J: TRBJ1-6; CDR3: CASSLAGLLNSPLHF
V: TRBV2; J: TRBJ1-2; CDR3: CASSDPRTGRDYGYTF
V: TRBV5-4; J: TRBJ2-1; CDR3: CASSPGGFSYNEQFF
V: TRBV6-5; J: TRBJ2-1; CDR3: CASSRGQIYNEQFF
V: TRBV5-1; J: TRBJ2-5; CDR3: CASSFGGARETQYF
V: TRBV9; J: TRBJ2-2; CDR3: CASSPFTGELFF
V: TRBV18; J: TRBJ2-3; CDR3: CASFPSLTDTQYF
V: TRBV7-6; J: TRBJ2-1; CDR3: CASSLQPPTGSSYNEQFF
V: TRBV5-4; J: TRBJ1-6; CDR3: CASSLGGRGPKFTLHF
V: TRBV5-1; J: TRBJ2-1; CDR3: CASSTHGTGYNEQFF
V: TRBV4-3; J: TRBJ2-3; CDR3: CASSQAGAGRDTQYF
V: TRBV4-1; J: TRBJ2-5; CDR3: CASSPNPTAGETQYF
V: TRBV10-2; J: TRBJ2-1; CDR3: CASRGTSSVEQFF
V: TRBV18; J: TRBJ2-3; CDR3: CASSYEGTDTQYF
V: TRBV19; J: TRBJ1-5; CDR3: CASSRGTAGQPQHF
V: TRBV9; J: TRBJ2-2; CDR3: CASSVDARTGVAGELFF
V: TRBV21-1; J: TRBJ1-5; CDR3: CASSKANRPSFKPQHF
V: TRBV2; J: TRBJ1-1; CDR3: CASSIRDSNTEAFF
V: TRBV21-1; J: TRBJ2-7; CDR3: CASSHREPHYEQYF
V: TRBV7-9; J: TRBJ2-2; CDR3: CASSLGDRGNTGELFF
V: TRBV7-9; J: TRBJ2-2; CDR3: CSSSLAEVPVGGELFF
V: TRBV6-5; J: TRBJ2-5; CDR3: CASSSSGRAAETQYF
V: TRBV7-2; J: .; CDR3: CASSLSGQGIYEQYF
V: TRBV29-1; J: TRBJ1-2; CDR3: CSVENQSADYTF